The source of this T cell receptor (beta chain) is a study of control samples from healthy donors and cancer patients. Sequenced by immunoSEQ multiplex PCR; TCRdb stores in-frame clones only, minus some. The sample includes 150,000 to 200,000 clones, about 91% of them seen just once. V lost 5 bases to trimming and J lost 6 bases, with 19 bases between them. This CDR3 has 15 amino acids. Germline V CDR1 and CDR2: SGHVS, FQNEAQ. The V call is TRBV7-8, the J call TRBJ1-2; D is unresolved. What was sequenced was blood. The TCR was taken from a young man in good health. CDR3 loop: CASSPAFVPGNGYTF. In nucleotides, the CDR3 is TGTGCCAGCAGCCCCGCTTTTGTTCCGGGGAATGGCTACACCTTC.